This T cell receptor beta chain is drawn from a study of Graves' ophthalmopathy and Graves' hyperthyroidism. Other autoimmune diseases, uncontrolled infections, pregnancy or lactation led to the exclusion of patients. Researchers took RNA transcripts and amplified TCR beta CDR3 regions from them. In the first round, RT-PCR was carried out with HTBI primers, and a multiplex PCR formed the second round. Using its own MiXCR run on the multiplex PCR reads, TCRdb lists one record per CDR3 protein. The data contain around 1.1 million distinct CDR3 sequences, 35% to 40% of them singletons. Findings and caveats of the study: From stable hyperthyroidism, ophthalmopathy was separated by a 13-signature model with just over 85% sensitivity and 75% to 82% specificity. The model's prediction of ophthalmopathy progression had around 70% sensitivity and roughly 72% specificity. Blood samples also showed most expanded thyroid clonotypes exceeding 0.001 frequency.

The V end lost 7 bases, the J end lost 2 bases, and 11 bases lay between the germline ends. Germline V gives CDR1 LNHDA, CDR2 SQIVND (reference sequence). The CDR3 totals 13 residues. This clonotype appeared many times. Its antigen is unknown. The sample comprised peripheral blood or thyroid tissue (not recorded which). The clonotype comes from an adult man with Graves' hyperthyroidism. The chain employs TRBV19 and TRBJ1-1; D possibly corresponds to TRBD1 (6 bases). Here the CDR3 reads CASNQDSNTEAFF. DNA for the CDR3: TGTGCCAGTAACCAGGACAGTAACACTGAAGCTTTCTTT.